These T cell receptor beta chains were read from a single sample in a study of identical twins. TCRdb called the 5' RACE reads again in MiXCR, with one record for every CDR3 protein. The repertoire includes 410,000 or so distinct CDR3 sequences, around 18% of them detected once, and about 12% sits in the top ten. Sequenced: naive T cells sorted from blood. The origin of the receptors is a man in his forties or fifties in good health. Each CDR3 is given with its conserved first and last residue. The order of the fields is clone size, V gene, D gene, J gene, CDR3 DNA, CDR3 protein. The D gene is left open where the match is weak. Size values are once, few and many counts, or a class for expanded clones, and some rows have none.

clone_size: many
v_call: TRBV28
d_call: TRBD1
j_call: TRBJ2-7
cdr3_nt: TGTGCCAGCAGCTTACCCTTGACAGGGGGCCTCAACGAGCAGTACTTC
cdr3_aa: CASSLPLTGGLNEQYF

clone_size: many
v_call: TRBV7-2
d_call: NA
j_call: TRBJ2-5
cdr3_nt: TGTGCCAGCAGCTTAGGTCGACCCCAAAACCAAGAGACCCAGTACTTC
cdr3_aa: CASSLGRPQNQETQYF

clone_size: few
v_call: TRBV20-1
d_call: NA
j_call: TRBJ2-6
cdr3_nt: TGCAGTGCTAGGCCGGGCTCTGGGGCCAACGTCCTGACTTTC
cdr3_aa: CSARPGSGANVLTF

clone_size: many
v_call: TRBV10-3
d_call: TRBD1
j_call: TRBJ1-6
cdr3_nt: TGTGCCATCAGTGCGGGACAGGGGGAAACAAATAATTCACCCCTCCACTTT
cdr3_aa: CAISAGQGETNNSPLHF

clone_size: many
v_call: TRBV5-5
d_call: TRBD2
j_call: TRBJ2-5
cdr3_nt: TGTGCCAGCAGGAGGGATAGGACTAGTGTTGTGGAGACCCAGTACTTC
cdr3_aa: CASRRDRTSVVETQYF

clone_size: many
v_call: TRBV3-1
d_call: NA
j_call: TRBJ2-2
cdr3_nt: TGTGCCAGCAGCCAAGACCCCGGACTGACCGGGGAGCTGTTTTTT
cdr3_aa: CASSQDPGLTGELFF

clone_size: few
v_call: TRBV24-1
d_call: TRBD2
j_call: TRBJ2-5
cdr3_nt: TGTGCCACCAGTGATAGCGGGACTAGCGGTAACGTAAGAGAGACCCAGTACTTC
cdr3_aa: CATSDSGTSGNVRETQYF

clone_size: many
v_call: TRBV12-3/TRBV12-4
d_call: TRBD1
j_call: TRBJ2-7
cdr3_nt: TGTGCCAGCAGCTTCGACAGGGGTGGCTACGAGCAGTACTTC
cdr3_aa: CASSFDRGGYEQYF

clone_size: many
v_call: TRBV21-1
d_call: NA
j_call: TRBJ1-1
cdr3_nt: TGTGCCAGCAGCAAAGAGGGGGGCAGAGTTAACACTGAAGCTTTCTTT
cdr3_aa: CASSKEGGRVNTEAFF

clone_size: once
v_call: TRBV25-1
d_call: NA
j_call: TRBJ1-3
cdr3_nt: TGTGCCAGCAGATTAGACACCATATATTTT
cdr3_aa: CASRLDTIYF

clone_size: NA
v_call: TRBV10-3
d_call: TRBD1
j_call: TRBJ2-3
cdr3_nt: TGTGCCATCAAATCGACAGGGAAAAGCACAGATACGCAGTATTTT
cdr3_aa: CAIKSTGKSTDTQYF

clone_size: few
v_call: TRBV25-1
d_call: NA
j_call: TRBJ2-1
cdr3_nt: TGTGCCAGTTCGGGGGCGGGCAATGAGCAGTTCTTC
cdr3_aa: CASSGAGNEQFF

clone_size: many
v_call: TRBV11-1
d_call: TRBD2
j_call: TRBJ2-2
cdr3_nt: TGTGCCAGCAGCTTAGGACTAGCGGGGGGCCAGAACACCGGGGAGCTGTTTTTT
cdr3_aa: CASSLGLAGGQNTGELFF

clone_size: few
v_call: TRBV6-2/TRBV6-3
d_call: NA
j_call: TRBJ2-3
cdr3_nt: TGTGCCAGCAGTCGGAGTCCAGGGGTAACAGATACGCAGTATTTT
cdr3_aa: CASSRSPGVTDTQYF

clone_size: many
v_call: TRBV6-5
d_call: NA
j_call: TRBJ2-2
cdr3_nt: TGTGCCAGCAGTTATTTACGGACCGGGGAGCTGTTTTTT
cdr3_aa: CASSYLRTGELFF

clone_size: once
v_call: TRBV27
d_call: NA
j_call: TRBJ2-1
cdr3_nt: TGTGCCAGCAGGATGGTTCAACCTGACAATGAGCAGTTCTTC
cdr3_aa: CASRMVQPDNEQFF

clone_size: NA
v_call: TRBV20-1
d_call: NA
j_call: TRBJ2-1
cdr3_nt: TGCAGTGCTACCATGGGGAGCTCCTACAATGAGCAGTTCTTC
cdr3_aa: CSATMGSSYNEQFF

clone_size: few
v_call: TRBV20-1
d_call: TRBD2
j_call: TRBJ2-1
cdr3_nt: TGCAGTGCTAGAGCCCTAGCGGGAGGACCTGAGCAGTTCTTC
cdr3_aa: CSARALAGGPEQFF

clone_size: many
v_call: TRBV25-1
d_call: NA
j_call: TRBJ1-2
cdr3_nt: TGTGCCAGCAGGGGCTATGGCTACACCTTC
cdr3_aa: CASRGYGYTF

clone_size: many
v_call: TRBV20-1
d_call: NA
j_call: TRBJ2-3
cdr3_nt: TGCAGTGCTAGAGATCTTCGGCAGGGGAACACAGATACGCAGTATTTT
cdr3_aa: CSARDLRQGNTDTQYF

clone_size: NA
v_call: TRBV5-1
d_call: NA
j_call: TRBJ2-5
cdr3_nt: TGCGCCAGCAGCTTACAAGGAGGGCCAGAAGAGACCCAGTACTTC
cdr3_aa: CASSLQGGPEETQYF

clone_size: NA
v_call: TRBV7-2
d_call: NA
j_call: TRBJ2-7
cdr3_nt: TGTGCCAGCAGCTTAGTTGCGACTAGGGGCGGCGAGCAGTACTTC
cdr3_aa: CASSLVATRGGEQYF

clone_size: NA
v_call: TRBV28
d_call: NA
j_call: TRBJ1-1
cdr3_nt: TGTGCCAGCAGTTTATTGCGGCCGCCCGAAGCTTTCTTT
cdr3_aa: CASSLLRPPEAFF

clone_size: NA
v_call: TRBV10-3
d_call: NA
j_call: TRBJ2-7
cdr3_nt: TGTGCCATCAAAGGGACATTATACTACGAGCAGTACTTC
cdr3_aa: CAIKGTLYYEQYF

clone_size: many
v_call: TRBV30
d_call: NA
j_call: TRBJ1-2
cdr3_nt: TGTGCCTGGAGTGATCGACTCGCTAACTATGGCTACACCTTC
cdr3_aa: CAWSDRLANYGYTF

clone_size: many
v_call: TRBV5-5
d_call: NA
j_call: TRBJ2-7
cdr3_nt: TGTGCCAGCAGGGTGAATTGGGACTTCACCTACGAGCAGTACTTC
cdr3_aa: CASRVNWDFTYEQYF

clone_size: few
v_call: TRBV20-1
d_call: TRBD1
j_call: TRBJ1-4
cdr3_nt: TGCAGTGCTAGACCCACCGGGACAGCTAATGAAAAACTGTTTTTT
cdr3_aa: CSARPTGTANEKLFF

clone_size: few
v_call: TRBV5-1
d_call: TRBD1
j_call: TRBJ2-1
cdr3_nt: TGCGCCAGCAGAACCGGGACAGGGGGCTCCTACAATGAGCAGTTCTTC
cdr3_aa: CASRTGTGGSYNEQFF

clone_size: NA
v_call: TRBV5-1
d_call: TRBD2
j_call: TRBJ2-2
cdr3_nt: TGCGCCAGCAGTGGAGCGGGAGGGCCGACCGGGGAGCTGTTTTTT
cdr3_aa: CASSGAGGPTGELFF

clone_size: few
v_call: TRBV15
d_call: TRBD1
j_call: TRBJ2-3
cdr3_nt: TGTGCCACCCGGGAACAGGGGACAGATACGCAGTATTTT
cdr3_aa: CATREQGTDTQYF

clone_size: NA
v_call: TRBV4-1
d_call: TRBD2
j_call: TRBJ2-5
cdr3_nt: TGCGCCAGCAGCGTACCGGGACTAGAAGAGACCCAGTACTTC
cdr3_aa: CASSVPGLEETQYF

clone_size: NA
v_call: TRBV28
d_call: TRBD2
j_call: TRBJ2-7
cdr3_nt: TGTGCCAGCAGTTTGGGGGGGACCCCAAGGGAGCAGTACTTC
cdr3_aa: CASSLGGTPREQYF

clone_size: NA
v_call: TRBV6-1
d_call: NA
j_call: TRBJ1-2
cdr3_nt: TGTGCCAGCAGTGAAACAGGATTTACTAACTATGGCTACACCTTC
cdr3_aa: CASSETGFTNYGYTF

clone_size: few
v_call: TRBV6-1
d_call: NA
j_call: TRBJ2-5
cdr3_nt: TGTGCCAGCAGTCAAGGGGCCCTTGCGCCGCAAGAGACCCAGTACTTC
cdr3_aa: CASSQGALAPQETQYF

clone_size: once
v_call: TRBV30
d_call: NA
j_call: TRBJ2-7
cdr3_nt: TGTGCCTGGAAGGCCGGAACTGACTTGGAGCAGTACTTC
cdr3_aa: CAWKAGTDLEQYF

clone_size: NA
v_call: TRBV20-1
d_call: NA
j_call: TRBJ2-3
cdr3_nt: TGCAGTGCTAGTTATGGTGGGATCACAGATACGCAGTATTTT
cdr3_aa: CSASYGGITDTQYF

clone_size: many
v_call: TRBV4-3
d_call: NA
j_call: TRBJ2-4
cdr3_nt: TGCGCCAGCAGCCAAGAATGGAGGCGGGGCGCAGCCAAAAACATTCAGTACTTC
cdr3_aa: CASSQEWRRGAAKNIQYF

clone_size: NA
v_call: TRBV6-5
d_call: NA
j_call: TRBJ2-1
cdr3_nt: TGTGCCAGCAGTTTCGAAGGGACTCCCATCTCCTACAATGAGCAGTTCTTC
cdr3_aa: CASSFEGTPISYNEQFF

clone_size: many
v_call: TRBV12-3/TRBV12-4
d_call: NA
j_call: TRBJ1-1
cdr3_nt: TGTGCCAGCAGTTTGTTGAGTGAAGCTTTCTTT
cdr3_aa: CASSLLSEAFF

clone_size: many
v_call: TRBV6-1
d_call: NA
j_call: TRBJ1-5
cdr3_nt: TGTGCCAGCAGTAAATCCCGGAGGGGGGTAACGGGGCCCCAGCATTTT
cdr3_aa: CASSKSRRGVTGPQHF

clone_size: few
v_call: TRBV20-1
d_call: NA
j_call: TRBJ1-4
cdr3_nt: TGCAGTGCTAGTGGTCCTGGGGGGACTAATGAAAAACTGTTTTTT
cdr3_aa: CSASGPGGTNEKLFF

clone_size: NA
v_call: TRBV24-1
d_call: NA
j_call: TRBJ2-3
cdr3_nt: TGTGCCACCAGTGAACACCCAGGGAAGGGCTTCACAGATACGCAGTATTTT
cdr3_aa: CATSEHPGKGFTDTQYF

clone_size: many
v_call: TRBV12-3/TRBV12-4
d_call: NA
j_call: TRBJ2-5
cdr3_nt: TGTGCCAGCAGGCCCGGGACCGGTGGGGAGACCCAGTACTTC
cdr3_aa: CASRPGTGGETQYF

clone_size: NA
v_call: TRBV12-3/TRBV12-4
d_call: NA
j_call: TRBJ2-5
cdr3_nt: TGTGCCAGCAGTTTCGGTGGGGGGCGAGAGACCCAGTACTTC
cdr3_aa: CASSFGGGRETQYF

clone_size: many
v_call: TRBV6-5
d_call: TRBD1
j_call: TRBJ2-1
cdr3_nt: TGTGCCAGCAGTTACTCTTGGGACAGGGCTTACAATGAGCAGTTCTTC
cdr3_aa: CASSYSWDRAYNEQFF

clone_size: NA
v_call: TRBV12-3/TRBV12-4
d_call: TRBD1
j_call: TRBJ1-1
cdr3_nt: TGTGCCAGCAGTTCTTCTTCAGGGGGGTACACTGAAGCTTTCTTT
cdr3_aa: CASSSSSGGYTEAFF

clone_size: NA
v_call: TRBV20-1
d_call: NA
j_call: TRBJ2-5
cdr3_nt: TGCAGTGCTAGAGATACAGGGAAAGAGACCCAGTACTTC
cdr3_aa: CSARDTGKETQYF

clone_size: NA
v_call: TRBV28
d_call: NA
j_call: TRBJ2-7
cdr3_nt: TGTGCCAGCAGACGGGGCCACTACGAGCAGTACTTC
cdr3_aa: CASRRGHYEQYF

clone_size: many
v_call: TRBV6-5
d_call: NA
j_call: TRBJ1-1
cdr3_nt: TGTGCCAGCAGCTACAGACAACCCACTGAAGCTTTCTTT
cdr3_aa: CASSYRQPTEAFF

clone_size: few
v_call: TRBV27
d_call: TRBD1
j_call: TRBJ1-4
cdr3_nt: TGTGCCAGCAGATCCGGGACAGGGAAAGAAAAACTGTTTTTT
cdr3_aa: CASRSGTGKEKLFF

clone_size: few
v_call: TRBV12-3/TRBV12-4
d_call: NA
j_call: TRBJ1-2
cdr3_nt: TGTGCCAGCAGTTTCCCTGAGGGCTATGGCTACACCTTC
cdr3_aa: CASSFPEGYGYTF

clone_size: few
v_call: TRBV4-3
d_call: NA
j_call: TRBJ2-1
cdr3_nt: TGCGCCAGCAGCCAAGAGAGGGGAAGCTCCTACAATGAGCAGTTCTTC
cdr3_aa: CASSQERGSSYNEQFF

clone_size: NA
v_call: TRBV10-3
d_call: NA
j_call: TRBJ1-1
cdr3_nt: TGTGCCATCGGGGGGCTTGACACTGAAGCTTTCTTT
cdr3_aa: CAIGGLDTEAFF

clone_size: NA
v_call: TRBV29-1
d_call: NA
j_call: TRBJ1-1
cdr3_nt: TGCAGCGTTTCAGACAGCCTGAACACTGAAGCTTTCTTT
cdr3_aa: CSVSDSLNTEAFF

clone_size: few
v_call: TRBV10-3
d_call: NA
j_call: TRBJ2-2
cdr3_nt: TGTGCCATCAGTGAGTCGGCAGACCGAGGGACCGGGGAGCTGTTTTTT
cdr3_aa: CAISESADRGTGELFF